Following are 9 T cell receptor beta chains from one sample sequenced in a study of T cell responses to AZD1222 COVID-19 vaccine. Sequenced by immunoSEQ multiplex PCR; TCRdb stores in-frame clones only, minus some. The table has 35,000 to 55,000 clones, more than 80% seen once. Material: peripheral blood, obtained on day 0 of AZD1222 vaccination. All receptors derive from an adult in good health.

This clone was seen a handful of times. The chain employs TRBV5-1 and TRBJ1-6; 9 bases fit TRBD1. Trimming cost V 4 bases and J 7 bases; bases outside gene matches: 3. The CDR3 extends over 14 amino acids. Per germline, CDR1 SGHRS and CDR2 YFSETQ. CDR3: CASSPDRGNSPLHF. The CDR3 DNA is TGCGCCAGCAGCCCGGACAGGGGAAATTCACCCCTCCACTTT.

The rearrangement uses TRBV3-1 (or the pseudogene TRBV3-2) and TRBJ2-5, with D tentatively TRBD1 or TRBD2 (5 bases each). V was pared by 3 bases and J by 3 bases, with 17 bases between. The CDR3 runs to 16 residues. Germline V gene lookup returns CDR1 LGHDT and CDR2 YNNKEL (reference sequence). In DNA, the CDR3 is TGTGCCAGCAGCCACCCCCATTGGGGACGAGAAGAGACCCAGTACTTC. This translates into CASSHPHWGREETQYF.

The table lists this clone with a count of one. CDR3 in amino acids: CASSFSGPHLSSYNSPLHF. CDR3 in DNA: TGTGCCAGCAGCTTTTCGGGACCGCACCTTAGCTCCTATAATTCACCCCTCCACTTT. V gene TRBV7-2 combines with J gene TRBJ1-6; possibly TRBD1 for D (5 bases). The V end lost 3 bases, the J end lost 0 bases, and 18 bases lay between the germline ends. Per the germline V gene, CDR1 is SGHTA and CDR2 is FQGNSA. The length of the CDR3 is 19 residues.

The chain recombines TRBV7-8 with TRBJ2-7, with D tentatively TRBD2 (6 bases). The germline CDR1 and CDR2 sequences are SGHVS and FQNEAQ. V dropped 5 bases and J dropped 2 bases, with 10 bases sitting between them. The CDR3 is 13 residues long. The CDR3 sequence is CASSLGGTYEQYF. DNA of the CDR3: TGTGCCAGCAGCCTTGGAGGGACCTACGAGCAGTACTTC.

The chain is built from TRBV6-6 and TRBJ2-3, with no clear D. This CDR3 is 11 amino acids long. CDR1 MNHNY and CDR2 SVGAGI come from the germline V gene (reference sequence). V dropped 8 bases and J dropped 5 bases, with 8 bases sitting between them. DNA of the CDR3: TGTGCCAGCGGGAATCTAGATACGCAGTATTTT. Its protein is CASGNLDTQYF.

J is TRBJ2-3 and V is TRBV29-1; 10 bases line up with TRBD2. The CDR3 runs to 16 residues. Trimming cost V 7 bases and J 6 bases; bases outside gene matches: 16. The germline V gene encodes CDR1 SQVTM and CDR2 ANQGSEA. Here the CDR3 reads CSGNPPRAGGPDTQYF. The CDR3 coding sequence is TGCAGCGGGAACCCTCCTCGAGCGGGGGGGCCTGATACGCAGTATTTT.

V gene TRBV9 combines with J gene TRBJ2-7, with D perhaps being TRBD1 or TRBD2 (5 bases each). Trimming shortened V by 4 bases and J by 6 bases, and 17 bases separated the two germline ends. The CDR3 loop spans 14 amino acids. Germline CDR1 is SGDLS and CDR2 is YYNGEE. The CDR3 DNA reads TGTGCCAGCAGCCCCCGGGACCCGCCCCTCGAGCAGTACTTC. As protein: CASSPRDPPLEQYF.

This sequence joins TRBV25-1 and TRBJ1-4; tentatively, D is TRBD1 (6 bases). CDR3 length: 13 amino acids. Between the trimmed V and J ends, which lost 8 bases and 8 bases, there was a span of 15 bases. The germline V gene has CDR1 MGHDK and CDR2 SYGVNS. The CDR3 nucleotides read TGTGCCAGCTCGAAGGGACATGAGGAAAAACTGTTTTTT. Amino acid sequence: CASSKGHEEKLFF.

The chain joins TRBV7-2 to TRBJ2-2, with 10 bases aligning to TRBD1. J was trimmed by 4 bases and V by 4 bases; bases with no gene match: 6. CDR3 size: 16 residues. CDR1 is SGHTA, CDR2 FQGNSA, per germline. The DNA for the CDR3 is TGTGCCAGCAGCTCGGGACAGGGGCTTGGCACCGGGGAGCTGTTTTTT. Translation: CASSSGQGLGTGELFF.